The T cell receptor beta chain under discussion was sequenced for a study of T cell repertoires in cytomegalovirus infection. CDR1 is MNHEY and CDR2 is SMNVEV in the germline V gene (reference sequence). Trimming took 8 bases from V and 11 from J, leaving 21 bases between them. The CDR3 has 13 amino acids. From the reads, TCRdb called clonotypes with MiXCR, one entry per CDR3 protein. The sample lists about 920,000 distinct CDR3 sequences, around 29% seen once, with around 15% in the top ten. This clonotype turned up a few times. What it binds is not known. Sequenced here: cultured CD8+ T cells from PBMCs, sampled from culture after CMV antigen stimulation. The chain carries TRBV27 and TRBJ1-1; TRBD1 might be the D (6 bases). This TCR was recovered from a human donor in good health (CMV status not recorded). Some clones in this sample may be carry-over from other donors' samples. Here the CDR3 reads CASGYRGGIEAFF. CDR3 in DNA: TGTGCCAGCGGATACAGAGGGGGTATAGAGGCTTTCTTT.